This is a list of T cell receptor beta chains from one sample in a study of T cell responses to AZD1222 COVID-19 vaccine. Assay: immunoSEQ multiplex PCR; the TCRdb copy retains only in-frame clones and omits some. The sample lists 200,000 or so clones; around 87% were seen once. The sequencing here drew on peripheral blood, taken on day 0 of MenACWY control vaccination. These receptor sequences come from an adult in good health. Each CDR3 is given with its conserved first and last residue. A D gene is named only where the DNA matches it firmly. Rows may omit the clone size; those that give it use once, few, many or a size class.

TRBV5-1,NA,TRBJ2-7,13,NA,TGCGCCAGCAGCCCAGTGAGTTCCTACGAGCAGTACTTC,CASSPVSSYEQYF
TRBV6-4,NA,TRBJ2-3,13,NA,TGTGCCAGCAGCCCCGCCGCCGGGGGTACGCAGTATTTT,CASSPAAGGTQYF
TRBV3-1/TRBV3-2,many,TRBJ1-2,16,NA,TGTGCCAGCAGCCAAGATCGGGGCCGTCACGATTATGGCTACACCTTC,CASSQDRGRHDYGYTF
TRBV5-1,NA,TRBJ2-1,17,TRBD2,TGCGCCAGCAGCACGGGTAGTCTAGCGGGGGGATACAATGAGCAGTTCTTC,CASSTGSLAGGYNEQFF
TRBV5-6,NA,TRBJ2-5,14,NA,TGTGCCAGCAGCTTGGTGGCGGGGGCGGCGACCCAGTACTTC,CASSLVAGAATQYF
TRBV6-1,NA,TRBJ2-7,15,NA,TGTGCCAGCAGTGAAGGGGGCAGTTTATCCTACGAGCAGTACTTC,CASSEGGSLSYEQYF
TRBV30,NA,TRBJ2-1,16,TRBD2,TGTGCCTGGAGAAAATTCGGACTAGCGGAATACAATGAGCAGTTCTTC,CAWRKFGLAEYNEQFF
TRBV9,NA,TRBJ1-1,14,NA,TGTGCCAGCAGCGTATCGGTTGGGGACACTGAAGCTTTCTTT,CASSVSVGDTEAFF
TRBV9,once,TRBJ1-5,14,TRBD1,TGTGCCAGCAGCGTCGGGACAGTCAATCAGCCCCAGCATTTT,CASSVGTVNQPQHF
TRBV5-4,NA,TRBJ1-2,14,NA,TGTGCCAGCAGCCGATCGGGGGGGTCCGATGGCTACACCTTC,CASSRSGGSDGYTF
TRBV7-2,NA,TRBJ2-3,14,NA,TGTGCCAGCAGCTTAGACGGGGGCTGGGATACGCAGTATTTT,CASSLDGGWDTQYF
TRBV27,NA,TRBJ2-1,15,TRBD2,TGTGCCAGCAGTTTAGCGGGAGGGTGGTACAATGAGCAGTTCTTC,CASSLAGGWYNEQFF
TRBV5-1,NA,TRBJ2-5,14,TRBD2,TGCGCCAGCAGCTTGACTAGCGGGAGCTTGACCCAGTACTTC,CASSLTSGSLTQYF
TRBV7-2,NA,TRBJ1-5,14,NA,TGTGCCAGCAGCTTAGGCAATACTCGGCAGCCCCAGCATTTT,CASSLGNTRQPQHF
TRBV28,NA,TRBJ2-4,16,NA,TGTGCCAGCAGTCCTCATGTGTCTATGGCCAAAAACATTCAGTACTTC,CASSPHVSMAKNIQYF
TRBV5-1,NA,TRBJ2-3,18,TRBD2,TGCGCCAGCAGCTTCTCCTTAGCGGGGGGAACTAGCACAGATACGCAGTATTTT,CASSFSLAGGTSTDTQYF
TRBV6-2/TRBV6-3,NA,TRBJ1-5,17,NA,TGTGCCAGCAGTTACGTTAACCCCAGGGCCAGGAATCAGCCCCAGCATTTT,CASSYVNPRARNQPQHF
TRBV6-2/TRBV6-3,NA,TRBJ2-1,15,TRBD1,TGTGCCAGCAGTTATGGGGACAGGGATAACAATGAGCAGTTCTTC,CASSYGDRDNNEQFF
TRBV2,NA,TRBJ2-1,16,TRBD1,TGTGCCAGCAGGGAACACAGGGGGCTGGAAGGGGGGGAGCAGTTCTTC,CASREHRGLEGGEQFF
TRBV28,NA,TRBJ2-7,16,TRBD1,TGTGCCAGCAGTTCGGACAGGGGGCTATCCTCCTACGAGCAGTACTTC,CASSSDRGLSSYEQYF
TRBV5-1,NA,TRBJ2-1,16,TRBD2,TGCGCCAGCAGCCCCGGACTAGCGGGAGGGATGTATGAGCAGTTCTTC,CASSPGLAGGMYEQFF
TRBV5-4,NA,TRBJ1-1,16,NA,TGTGCCAGCAGCCGGGCGTCGGGGCAGCAGAACACTGAAGCTTTCTTT,CASSRASGQQNTEAFF
TRBV12-3/TRBV12-4,NA,TRBJ2-3,13,NA,TGTGCCAGCAGTTTTGGCTCTGGGGTTACGCAGTATTTT,CASSFGSGVTQYF
TRBV29-1,once,TRBJ2-5,13,TRBD2,TGCAGCGTTGACGGACTAGCGCAAGAGACCCAGTACTTC,CSVDGLAQETQYF
TRBV5-5,NA,TRBJ2-7,14,NA,TGTGCCAGCAGTTACCGGGACTGGGCCTACGAGCAGTACTTC,CASSYRDWAYEQYF
TRBV6-5,NA,TRBJ1-1,15,NA,TGTGCCAGCAGTTACGCAGGGGAATCGCACACTGAAGCTTTCTTT,CASSYAGESHTEAFF
TRBV29-1,NA,TRBJ1-2,13,NA,TGCAGCGTTGAAGGAGGCTTCGGCTATGGCTACACCTTC,CSVEGGFGYGYTF
TRBV29-1,NA,TRBJ2-7,13,NA,TGCAGCGTTGTAGGTGGGAGCTCCTACGAGCAGTACTTC,CSVVGGSSYEQYF
TRBV28,NA,TRBJ2-7,12,NA,TGTGCCAGCAGTCGGGGGACCTACGAGCAGTACTTC,CASSRGTYEQYF
TRBV28,NA,TRBJ2-1,15,TRBD2,TGTGCCAGCGGGACTAGCGGGAGAAATTGGAATGAGCAGTTCTTC,CASGTSGRNWNEQFF
TRBV7-2,NA,TRBJ1-5,15,NA,TGTGCCAGCAGCTTAGGACCTCATAGCAATCAGCCCCAGCATTTT,CASSLGPHSNQPQHF
TRBV19,NA,TRBJ1-1,11,NA,TGTGCCAGTGACTTTAGAGGTGAAGCTTTCTTT,CASDFRGEAFF
TRBV5-1,NA,TRBJ1-5,14,NA,TGCGCCAGCAGCTTGGGTGGCAACAATCAGCCCCAGCATTTT,CASSLGGNNQPQHF
TRBV27,NA,TRBJ2-1,14,NA,TGTGCCAGCATTCTACGTCTGGGTCTGGGTGAGCAGTTCTTC,CASILRLGLGEQFF
TRBV9,once,TRBJ2-7,14,NA,TGTGCCAGCAGCAAACCGGACAGCGGCTACGAGCAGTACTTC,CASSKPDSGYEQYF
TRBV18,once,TRBJ1-4,14,NA,TGTGCCAGCTCACCACGGGACGGTGATGAAAAACTGTTTTTT,CASSPRDGDEKLFF
TRBV28,NA,TRBJ1-1,11,NA,TGTGCCAGCAGCTACTTGACTGAAGCTTTCTTT,CASSYLTEAFF
TRBV6-4,NA,TRBJ1-1,14,NA,TGTGCCCGACAATCGGTCGGGCTGAACACTGAAGCTTTCTTT,CARQSVGLNTEAFF
TRBV28,NA,TRBJ1-2,16,TRBD1,TGTGCCAGCAGTACCCTCGGGACAGGGGACCGATATGGCTACACCTTC,CASSTLGTGDRYGYTF
TRBV7-3,NA,TRBJ2-7,15,NA,TGTGCCAGCAGCCAACAGGGAGGCTCGATCCACGAGCAGTACTTC,CASSQQGGSIHEQYF
TRBV13,NA,TRBJ2-2,17,TRBD2,TGTGCCAGCAGCTGGACTTCCGGGACTAGCGACACCGGGGAGCTGTTTTTT,CASSWTSGTSDTGELFF
TRBV6-1,NA,TRBJ1-2,13,NA,TGTGCCAGCAGTGAATCAGGAAGCTATGGCTACACCTTC,CASSESGSYGYTF
TRBV10-3,NA,TRBJ2-7,15,NA,TGTGCCATCTTTGACCCGGGCCAGATGATCTACGAGCAGTACTTC,CAIFDPGQMIYEQYF
TRBV6-5,NA,TRBJ1-5,13,NA,TGTGCCAGCAGTACCCGAGGTTATCAGCCCCAGCATTTT,CASSTRGYQPQHF
TRBV30,NA,TRBJ2-6,15,NA,TGTGCCTGGAGTGTTCTTGGCTCTGGGGCCAACGTCCTGACTTTC,CAWSVLGSGANVLTF
TRBV7-2,NA,TRBJ2-7,12,NA,TGTGCCAGCAGCTTCTTTTCCTACGAGCAGTACTTC,CASSFFSYEQYF
TRBV19,NA,TRBJ1-2,12,NA,TGTGCCAGTAGTATCCGGCGGGATGGCTACACCTTC,CASSIRRDGYTF
TRBV9,NA,TRBJ1-2,14,NA,TGTGCCAGCAGCGAACAGGGAGGGGCCTATGGCTACACCTTC,CASSEQGGAYGYTF
TRBV6-2/TRBV6-3,NA,TRBJ2-3,15,TRBD2,TGTGCCAGCAGTTCGGGGCCTAGCGGGGGGGATACGCAGTATTTT,CASSSGPSGGDTQYF
TRBV27,NA,TRBJ1-1,15,TRBD1,TGTGCCAGCAGTCGCCCAGGGGGACAGAACACTGAAGCTTTCTTT,CASSRPGGQNTEAFF
TRBV5-6,NA,TRBJ1-3,12,NA,TGTGCCAGCAGCTTGTCCGGAAACACCATATATTTT,CASSLSGNTIYF
TRBV4-1,NA,TRBJ1-1,15,TRBD1,TGCGCCAGCAGCCCAACCGGGACAGCGAACACTGAAGCTTTCTTT,CASSPTGTANTEAFF
TRBV7-3,NA,TRBJ1-2,13,NA,TGTGCCAGCAGCTTAGACGGCATCTATGGCTACACCTTC,CASSLDGIYGYTF